This T cell receptor (beta chain) was found in a study of graft-versus-host responses after intestinal transplantation. Study context: Induction using anti-thymocyte globulin, followed by tacrolimus and steroids for two to three years, was given to all recipients.

The assay was immunoSEQ multiplex PCR, and TCRdb's table has in-frame clones only and misses some. The sample holds fewer than 70,000 clones, roughly 92% seen once. Marrow sampled after transplant originated from the posterior iliac crest or another site. In the case of this clone: The antigen remains unidentified.

Overall study findings and caveats: Recipient marrow harbored GvH clones, some of which surfaced first in ileum or blood. Early after transplant, HvG declines were associated with peak levels of circulating GvH clones.

The specimen was bone marrow, collected around 730 days after intestinal transplantation. The receptor was isolated from a human patient who received an intestinal transplant, so some T cells may come from the graft donor.

Here the CDR3 DNA reads TGTGCCAGCAGGAAGAACACTGAAGCTTTCTTT. As protein: CASRKNTEAFF. The chain employs TRBV27 and TRBJ1-1; D is undetermined. The germline CDR1 and CDR2 sequences are MNHEY and SMNVEV (reference sequence). The V gene lost 6 bases and the J gene lost 1 base, with 3 bases spanning the gap. The CDR3 has 11 amino acids.